The entry that follows covers one T cell receptor (beta chain) sequence. The data were obtained in a study of blood T cell repertoires in COVID-19. The length of the CDR3 is 15 residues. With 5 bases clipped from V and 1 base from J, the junction kept 7 bases outside the gene matches. Germline CDR1 SGHDT, CDR2 YYEEEE. TCRdb's copy holds only in-frame clones and misses some; the assay was immunoSEQ multiplex PCR. The top ten clones hold about 9.4% of a sample with 200,000 to 250,000 clones, about 88% of them seen once. The chain employs TRBV5-6 and TRBJ2-7; TRBD1 matches 9 bases. Sequencing was done on a sample of peripheral blood. The clonotype was recovered from a woman between 45 and 65 years old with COVID-19, enrolled during active disease. The CDR3 sequence is CASSFGTGMSYEQYF. The CDR3 DNA sequence: TGTGCCAGCAGTTTCGGGACAGGGATGTCCTACGAGCAGTACTTC.